A single sample is the source of the 10 T cell receptor beta chains below, sequenced in a study of T cell responses to AZD1222 COVID-19 vaccine. The table came from immunoSEQ multiplex PCR; TCRdb's copy has only in-frame clones and leaves some out. The sample lists over 150,000 clones, approximately 92% occurring once. Here the sequenced sample was peripheral blood, taken on day 0 of AZD1222 vaccination. The receptors derive from an adult in good health.

V gene TRBV7-6 combines with J gene TRBJ2-1; no definite D call. Between the trimmed V and J ends, which lost 3 bases and 6 bases, there was a span of 9 bases. The length of the CDR3 is 13 residues. CDR1 is SGHVS and CDR2 is FNYEAQ in the germline V gene. The CDR3 region has the DNA TGTGCCAGCAGCTTGCCCCCTGGCAATGAGCAGTTCTTC. Translating it yields CASSLPPGNEQFF.

The chain carries TRBV9 and TRBJ1-3; D is possibly TRBD1 (6 bases). The CDR3 consists of 13 residues. Germline CDR1 reads SGDLS; CDR2 reads YYNGEE. With 8 bases removed from V and 0 bases from J, the gap between germline ends came to 9 bases. CDR3 nucleotides: TGTGCCAGTCGGGACAACTCTGGAAACACCATATATTTT. It translates to CASRDNSGNTIYF.

This sequence joins TRBV6-5 and TRBJ1-1; 7 nucleotides align to TRBD1. The J segment lost 4 bases and the V segment lost 0 bases, leaving 2 bases of the junction unmatched. From germline, CDR1 is MNHEY and CDR2 SVGAGI. The CDR3 runs 14 residues. CDR3 bases: TGTGCCAGCAGTTACTCCAGGGGGGGCACTGAAGCTTTCTTT. It encodes CASSYSRGGTEAFF.

This clone was seen once. The J gene is TRBJ1-1, the V gene TRBV6-2 or TRBV6-3; D may be TRBD1 (6 bases). The CDR3 runs to 15 residues. V was trimmed by 0 bases and J by 1 base, leaving 9 bases between them. Germline CDR1 reads MNHEY; CDR2 reads SVGEGT. This CDR3 reads CASSYSLGQNTEAFF. CDR3 DNA: TGTGCCAGCAGTTACTCGCTGGGACAGAACACTGAAGCTTTCTTT.

The chain combines TRBV19 with TRBJ1-6, with D unclear. The V end lost 10 bases, the J end lost 0 bases, and 19 bases lay between the germline ends. There are 17 residues in the CDR3. Germline-derived CDR1 and CDR2 are LNHDA and SQIVND (reference sequence). The CDR3 is CATKPADQSSYNSPLHF. DNA of the CDR3: TGTGCCACTAAACCCGCGGACCAGAGCTCCTATAATTCACCCCTCCACTTT.

This chain connects TRBV10-2 to TRBJ2-1; D possibly uses TRBD1 or TRBD2 (5 bases each). The CDR3 totals 15 residues. V was trimmed by 8 bases and J by 2 bases, leaving 16 bases between them. Germline values: CDR1 WSHSY, CDR2 SAAADI. The chain's CDR3 is CASLQPLGAYNEQFF. The CDR3 DNA reads as TGCGCCAGCCTACAACCCTTGGGGGCCTACAATGAGCAGTTCTTC.

The chain combines TRBV6-5 with TRBJ2-5; either TRBD1 or TRBD2 may fit D (6 bases each). Germline V gene data show CDR1 as MNHEY and CDR2 as SVGAGI. V lost 5 bases, J lost 7 bases, and 17 bases lay in between. This CDR3 spans 14 amino acids. CDR3 amino acids: CASSQRGARGTQYF. The CDR3 DNA follows: TGTGCCAGCAGTCAAAGGGGGGCGCGAGGGACCCAGTACTTC.

The gene calls are TRBV12-5 and TRBJ2-7; 9 bases agree with TRBD1. The CDR3 is 17 residues long. Germline CDR1 reads LGHNT; CDR2 reads FRNRAP. Trimming at V came to 0 bases and at J to 6 bases, leaving 12 bases not matched to a gene. CDR3 DNA sequence: TGTGCTAGTGGTTTGGTACACTCGGGACAGGGACCTCTCGAGCAGTACTTC. Its protein is CASGLVHSGQGPLEQYF.

The chain recombines TRBV10-3 with TRBJ1-5, with D hard to call. This CDR3 contains 14 residues. CDR1 is ENHRY and CDR2 is SYGVKD in the germline V gene. V was clipped by 3 bases and J by 3 bases, with 9 bases between them. CDR3 in amino acids: CAISDAEYNQPQHF. CDR3 in DNA: TGTGCCATCAGTGACGCTGAGTACAATCAGCCCCAGCATTTT.

The chain links TRBV5-1 to TRBJ1-2; D not certain. CDR1 SGHRS and CDR2 YFSETQ come from the germline V gene. V was clipped by 0 bases and J by 6 bases, with 12 bases between them. This CDR3 has 14 residues. As DNA, the CDR3 is TGCGCCAGCAGCTTGGTAGCGGTGGGCCATGGCTACACCTTC. Encoded protein: CASSLVAVGHGYTF.